This TCR beta chain was captured by sequencing in a study of blood T cell dynamics during melanoma immunotherapy. Using immunoSEQ multiplex PCR, the repertoire was profiled, and TCRdb retains in-frame clones only, with some absent. Here the sample spans about 10,000 clones, just under 85% being singletons. This sample's time point: pre-treatment baseline. The origin of this receptor is a human donor with melanoma. The source material was blood, sampled from a patient treated with checkpoint blockade.

For the CDR3, the DNA is TGTGCCAGCTCACCTACCACTACCGCCGGGACAGGGAATGGCTACACCTTC. It specifies CASSPTTTAGTGNGYTF. This chain connects TRBV18 to TRBJ1-2; 9 positions agree with TRBD1. The CDR3 runs 17 residues. With 3 bases clipped from V and 6 bases from J, the junction kept 14 bases outside the gene matches. Germline CDR1 reads KGHSH; CDR2 reads LQKENI.